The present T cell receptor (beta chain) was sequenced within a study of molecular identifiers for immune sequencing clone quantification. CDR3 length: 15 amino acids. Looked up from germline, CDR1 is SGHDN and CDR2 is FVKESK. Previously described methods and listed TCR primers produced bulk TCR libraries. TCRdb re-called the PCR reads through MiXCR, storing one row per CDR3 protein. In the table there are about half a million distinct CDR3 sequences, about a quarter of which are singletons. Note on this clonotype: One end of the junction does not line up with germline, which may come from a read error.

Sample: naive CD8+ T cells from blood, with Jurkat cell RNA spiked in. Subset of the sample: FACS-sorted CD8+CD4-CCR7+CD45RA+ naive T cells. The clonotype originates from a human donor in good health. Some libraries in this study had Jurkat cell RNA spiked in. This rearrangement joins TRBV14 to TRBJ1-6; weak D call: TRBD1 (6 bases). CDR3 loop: CASCQVSGAFSPLHF. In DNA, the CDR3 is TGTGCCAGCTGCCAAGTTTCAGGGGCATTCTCACCCCTCCACTTT.